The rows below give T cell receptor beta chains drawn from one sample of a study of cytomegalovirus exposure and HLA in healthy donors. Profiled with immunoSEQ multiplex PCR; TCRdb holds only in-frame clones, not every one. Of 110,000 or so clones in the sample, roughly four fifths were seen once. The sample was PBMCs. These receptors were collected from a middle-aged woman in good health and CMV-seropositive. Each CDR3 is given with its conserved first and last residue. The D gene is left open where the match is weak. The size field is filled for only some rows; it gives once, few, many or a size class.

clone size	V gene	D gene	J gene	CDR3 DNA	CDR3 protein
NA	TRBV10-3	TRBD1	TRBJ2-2	TGTGCCATCAGTGAGGGACAGGCGAACACCGGGGAGCTGTTTTTT	CAISEGQANTGELFF
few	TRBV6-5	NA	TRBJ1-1	TGTGCCAGCAGTTACTCGACGGGGGGCAGGACTGAAGCTTTCTTT	CASSYSTGGRTEAFF
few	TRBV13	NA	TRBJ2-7	TGTGCCAGCAGCTTTCACGGGTACGAGCAGTACTTC	CASSFHGYEQYF
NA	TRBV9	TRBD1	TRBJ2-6	TGTGCCAGCAGCTTCCACAGGACAGGGGGCTCGATCTCTGGGGCCAACGTCCTGACTTTC	CASSFHRTGGSISGANVLTF
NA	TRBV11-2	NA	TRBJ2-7	TGTGCCAGCAGCTTAAGAGTTGACTACGAGCAGTACTTC	CASSLRVDYEQYF
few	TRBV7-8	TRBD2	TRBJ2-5	TGTGCCAGCAGCTTACTAGCGGGGGCACAAGAGACCCAGTACTTC	CASSLLAGAQETQYF
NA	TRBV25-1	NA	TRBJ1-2	TGTGCCAGCAGTGAATATGAGGGAACGGGCTATGGCTACACCTTC	CASSEYEGTGYGYTF
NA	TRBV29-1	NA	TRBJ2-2	TGCAGCGTGATACTGAAGAACACCGGGGAGCTGTTTTTT	CSVILKNTGELFF
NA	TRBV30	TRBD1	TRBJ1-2	TGTGCCTGGGACACGACAGGGAGGCAAAATGGCTACACCTTC	CAWDTTGRQNGYTF
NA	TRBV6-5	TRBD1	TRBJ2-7	TGTGCCACTGGGCCGGCCGGGACAGCATACGAGCAGTACTTC	CATGPAGTAYEQYF
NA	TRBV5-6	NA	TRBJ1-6	TGTGCCAGCAGTTACCCGGGACTCCGAAATTCACCCCTCCACTTT	CASSYPGLRNSPLHF
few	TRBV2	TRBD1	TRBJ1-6	TGTGCCAGCGGTCGAGGTGCAGGACAGGGGTATTCACCCCTCCACTTT	CASGRGAGQGYSPLHF
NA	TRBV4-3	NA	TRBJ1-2	TGCGCCAGCAGCCAAGAGGGCAGTAGTTTCCGACGTGGCTACACCTTC	CASSQEGSSFRRGYTF
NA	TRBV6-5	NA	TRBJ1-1	TGTGCCAGCAGTTACGGGCAGAACACTGAAGCTTTCTTT	CASSYGQNTEAFF
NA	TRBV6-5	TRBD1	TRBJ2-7	TGTGCCAGCCGTCCAGGGGGCTCCTACGAGCAGTACTTC	CASRPGGSYEQYF
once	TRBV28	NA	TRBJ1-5	TGTGCCAGCAGCCACGAACAGGGATCTAGCAATCAGCCCCAGCATTTT	CASSHEQGSSNQPQHF
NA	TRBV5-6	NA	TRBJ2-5	TGTGCCAGCAGCTTGGGTTCCCCGGGAGAGACCCAGTACTTC	CASSLGSPGETQYF
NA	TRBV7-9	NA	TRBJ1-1	TGTGCCAGCAGTCCGACAGGGAACACTGAAGCTTTCTTT	CASSPTGNTEAFF
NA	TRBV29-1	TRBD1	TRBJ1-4	TGCAGCGTATTACAGGGGGCGGATGAAAAACTGTTTTTT	CSVLQGADEKLFF
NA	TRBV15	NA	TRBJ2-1	TGTGCCAGTACCGTTACAGGGCATGGTGAGCGGTTCTTC	CASTVTGHGERFF
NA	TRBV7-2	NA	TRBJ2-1	TGTGCCAGCGACGTCGGCCTCGGGACTTACAATGAGCAGTTCTTC	CASDVGLGTYNEQFF
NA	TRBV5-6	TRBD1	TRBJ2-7	TGTGCCAGCAGCCTTGGACAGGGGATCTACGAGCAGTACTTC	CASSLGQGIYEQYF